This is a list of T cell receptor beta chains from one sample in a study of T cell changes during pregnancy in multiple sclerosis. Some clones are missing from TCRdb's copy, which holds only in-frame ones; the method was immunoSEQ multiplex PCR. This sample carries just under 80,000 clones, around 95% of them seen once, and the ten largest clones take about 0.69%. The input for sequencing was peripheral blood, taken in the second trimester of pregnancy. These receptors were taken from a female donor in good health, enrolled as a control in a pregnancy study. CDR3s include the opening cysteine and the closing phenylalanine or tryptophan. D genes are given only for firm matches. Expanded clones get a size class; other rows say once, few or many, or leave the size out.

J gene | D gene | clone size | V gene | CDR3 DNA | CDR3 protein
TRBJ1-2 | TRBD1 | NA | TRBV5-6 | TGTGCCAGCAGCTTCCCGACAGGGGTCAACTATGGCTACACCTTC | CASSFPTGVNYGYTF
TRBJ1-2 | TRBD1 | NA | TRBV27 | TGTGCCAGCAGAACAAGGGGACAGGGGAACTATGGCTACACCTTC | CASRTRGQGNYGYTF
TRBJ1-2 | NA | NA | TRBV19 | TGTGCCAGTAGACGGCAGGGGAACTATGGCTACACCTTC | CASRRQGNYGYTF
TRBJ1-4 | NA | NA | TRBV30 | TGTGCCTGGAACCTCCAGGCAACTAATGAAAAACTGTTTTTT | CAWNLQATNEKLFF
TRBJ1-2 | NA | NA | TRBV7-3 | TGTGCCAGCAGCCCCAAGTTAGGGGCGGTTGGCTACACCTTC | CASSPKLGAVGYTF
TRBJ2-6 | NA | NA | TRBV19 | TGTGCCAGTAGTATGTTACAGAATTTGATTTCTGGGGCCAACGTCCTGACTTTC | CASSMLQNLISGANVLTF
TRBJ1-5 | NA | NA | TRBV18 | TGTGCCAGCTCACCACCATCAGTTGATCAGCCCCAGCATTTT | CASSPPSVDQPQHF
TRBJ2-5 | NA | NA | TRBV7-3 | TGTGCCAGCAGCCCCATCGGGAACCAAGAGACCCAGTACTTC | CASSPIGNQETQYF
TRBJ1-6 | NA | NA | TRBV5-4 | TGTGCCAGCAGCCTTCCCCAGGGCTCCTATAATTCACCCCTCCACTTT | CASSLPQGSYNSPLHF
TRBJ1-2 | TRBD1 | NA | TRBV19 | TGTGCCAGTAGTATCGGGACAGGGGGCTATGGCTACACCTTC | CASSIGTGGYGYTF
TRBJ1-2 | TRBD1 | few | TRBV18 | TGTGCCAGCTCAACTACCGGGACAGGGGACTATGGCTACACCTTC | CASSTTGTGDYGYTF
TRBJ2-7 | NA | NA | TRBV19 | TGTGTGGTGCGGGGCCCCAACTCCTACGAGCAGTACTTC | CVVRGPNSYEQYF
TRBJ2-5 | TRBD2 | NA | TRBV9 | TGTGCCAGCAGCGTAGGTGGAGCGGGGGGAGAGACCCAGTACTTC | CASSVGGAGGETQYF
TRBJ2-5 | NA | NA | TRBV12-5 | TGTGCTAGTGGTCCAAGGACAGAAGAGACCCAGTACTTC | CASGPRTEETQYF
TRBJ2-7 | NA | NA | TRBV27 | TGTGCCAGCAGTTTATTCATAGATTTTTACGAGCAGTACTTC | CASSLFIDFYEQYF
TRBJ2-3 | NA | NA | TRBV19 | TGTGCCAGTAGGTCCTCAGATACGCAGTATTTT | CASRSSDTQYF
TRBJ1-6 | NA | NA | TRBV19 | TGTGCCAGTAGTATAACAGGGAATTCACCCCTCCACTTT | CASSITGNSPLHF
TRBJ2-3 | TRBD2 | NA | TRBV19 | TGTGCCAGTAGTTCTGGGCTAGCGGGGGGGCGAGGCACAGATACGCAGTATTTT | CASSSGLAGGRGTDTQYF
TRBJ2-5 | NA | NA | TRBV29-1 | TGCAGCGTAGGGGAAAGGGGGACCCAAGAGACCCAGTACTTC | CSVGERGTQETQYF
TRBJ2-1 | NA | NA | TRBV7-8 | TGTGCCAGTCGTGAGGGCCGGGTTTCTAGGGAGCAGTTCTTC | CASREGRVSREQFF
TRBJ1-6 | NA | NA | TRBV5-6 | TGTGCCAGCAGCCGCCTGGACAACGGGAGATATAATTCACCCCTCCACTTT | CASSRLDNGRYNSPLHF
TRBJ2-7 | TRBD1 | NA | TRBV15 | TGTGCCACCAGATTGGACAGGGGGATTAACTACGAGCAGTACTTC | CATRLDRGINYEQYF
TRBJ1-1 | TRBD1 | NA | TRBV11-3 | TGTGCCAGCAGCTTAGGGACAGGGGGCACCCTCGGGGGTGAAGCTTTCTTT | CASSLGTGGTLGGEAFF
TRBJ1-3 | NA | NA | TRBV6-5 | TGTGCCAGCAGCCCGGGTGTAAACACCATATATTTT | CASSPGVNTIYF
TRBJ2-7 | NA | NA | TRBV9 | TGTGCCAGCAGCGCCGACGCTTCGGGGATTAGCTCCTACGAGCAGTACTTC | CASSADASGISSYEQYF
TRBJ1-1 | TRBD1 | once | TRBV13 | TGTGCCAGCAGCTTTGGGACAGCGAACACTGAAGCTTTCTTT | CASSFGTANTEAFF
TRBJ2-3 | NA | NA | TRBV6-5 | TGTGCCAGCAGTTACTTTACGCAGGGGGGATCAGATACGCAGTATTTT | CASSYFTQGGSDTQYF
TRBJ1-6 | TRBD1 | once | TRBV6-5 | TGTGCCAGCAGTTACTCGGTCGACAGGGATTCACCCCTCCACTTT | CASSYSVDRDSPLHF
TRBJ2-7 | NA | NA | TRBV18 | TGTGCCAGCTCACTTGAACAAGGGGCCCTTTTCTACGAGCAGTACTTC | CASSLEQGALFYEQYF
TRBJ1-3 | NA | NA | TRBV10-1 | TGCGCCAGCAGCCGGTTTAGCTCTGGAAACACCATATATTTT | CASSRFSSGNTIYF
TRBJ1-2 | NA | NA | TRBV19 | NA | CASSIPPGGKSFGAGGYTF
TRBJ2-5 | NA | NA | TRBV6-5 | TGTGCCAGCAGGGAGGGGGGGGCTCTTCAAGAGACCCAGTACTTC | CASREGGALQETQYF
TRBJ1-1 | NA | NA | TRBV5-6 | TGTGCCAGCAGCCTCGGTGGAAACCTCTCGGGGGCTTTCTTT | CASSLGGNLSGAFF
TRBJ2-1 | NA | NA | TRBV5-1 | TGCGCCAGCAGCTTGGTCGGACAGAACAATGAGCAGTTCTTC | CASSLVGQNNEQFF
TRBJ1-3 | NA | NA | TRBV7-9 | TGTGCCAGCAGCTTAGTGGGAGGGGACGGAGACTCTGGAAACACCATATATTTT | CASSLVGGDGDSGNTIYF
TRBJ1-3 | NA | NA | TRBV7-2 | TGTGCCAGCAGCTTAGGGGGCGGGGGCTCTGGAAACACCATATATTTT | CASSLGGGGSGNTIYF
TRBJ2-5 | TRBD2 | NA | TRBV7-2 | TGTGCCAGCAGCTCCGTAGCGGGGGGCCCGGGGGAGACCCAGTACTTC | CASSSVAGGPGETQYF
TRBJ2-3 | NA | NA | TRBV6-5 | TGTGCCAGCAGTTATCAACAGGAAGATACGCAGTATTTT | CASSYQQEDTQYF